The 26 T cell receptor beta chains in this list originate from one sample, sequenced in a study of CXCR3-negative and CXCR3-positive naive CD8 T cells. UMI-labeled TRB cDNA libraries were prepared by 5' RACE. From the 5' RACE reads, TCRdb lists one entry per CDR3 protein and no DNA. Its clone listing holds about 23,000 distinct CDR3 sequences. The sample comprised memory CD8+ T cells from blood. These TCRs come from a human donor in good health. Some clones in this sample may be carry-over from other donors' samples.

The chain joins TRBV28 to TRBJ2-1; the TCRdb D gene call, TRBD2, has no DNA to confirm it. The CDR3 extends over 18 amino acids. Germline V lookup: CDR1 MDHEN, CDR2 SYDVKM. The CDR3: CASSHIRLGESSYNEQFF. Supplemented by reference TRBV28 and TRBJ2-1, the full variable domain reads DVKVTQSSRYLVKRTGEKVFLECVQDMDHENMFWYRQDPGLGLRLIYFSYDVKMKEKGDIPEGYSVSREKKERFSLILESASTNQTSMYLCASSHIRLGESSYNEQFFGPGTRLTVL.

The chain employs TRBV5-1 and TRBJ2-3; TCRdb returns TRBD1, unconfirmable since there is no DNA. This CDR3 has 14 residues. Germline loops: CDR1 SGHRS, CDR2 YFSETQ. CDR3 residues: CASSPTGGRDTQYF.

The chain links TRBV29-1 to TRBJ1-4. This CDR3 has 13 amino acids. The germline CDR1 and CDR2 sequences are SQVTM and ANQGSEA. CDR3 sequence reads: CSVETTTNEKLFF.

V gene TRBV20-1 combines with J gene TRBJ1-4; TCRdb returns TRBD1, unconfirmable since there is no DNA. Germline V lookup: CDR1 DFQATT, CDR2 SNEGSKA (reference sequence). CDR3 length: 20 amino acids. The CDR3 here is CSARYNLIPQGRVANEKLFF.

The chain employs TRBV4-2 and TRBJ2-5; absent DNA, TCRdb's TRBD2 call cannot be checked. CDR3 length: 18 amino acids. Looked up from germline, CDR1 is LGHNA and CDR2 is YNFKEQ. The chain's CDR3 is CASSQVGLGLSGQETQYF.

This CDR3 reads CAWIRESNTGELFF. The chain uses TRBV30 and TRBJ2-2; TCRdb lists TRBD1, though no DNA is available to test this call. There are 14 residues in the CDR3. From germline, CDR1 is GTSNPN and CDR2 SVGIG (reference sequence).

CDR3 region: CASSRQAGADTQYF. This chain connects TRBV12-3 or TRBV12-4 to TRBJ2-3; TCRdb calls TRBD1, which cannot be checked without DNA. This CDR3 is 14 amino acids long.

The rearrangement links TRBV27 to TRBJ2-1; TCRdb's D gene call, TRBD2, goes unchecked for lack of DNA. The germline CDR1 and CDR2 sequences are MNHEY and SMNVEV (reference sequence). CDR3 size: 14 residues. CDR3 sequence reads: CASGDQRGGSEQFF.

The rearrangement links TRBV29-1 to TRBJ2-7; no DNA is available, so the TRBD1 call from TCRdb remains unchecked. Germline assignment: CDR1 SQVTM and CDR2 ANQGSEA. The CDR3 has 13 amino acids. The CDR3 region is CSVPTGVAYEQYF.

The J gene is TRBJ2-7, the V gene TRBV4-2. The CDR3 consists of 15 residues. Germline V gene data show CDR1 as LGHNA and CDR2 as YNFKEQ. CDR3 sequence: CASSQGRGELDEQYF.

The genes are TRBV29-1 and TRBJ2-2. The CDR3 consists of 14 residues. CDR1 and CDR2 from the germline V gene are SQVTM and ANQGSEA. The CDR3: CSVEIRPSTGELFF.

The chain uses TRBV20-1 and TRBJ2-5; the D gene TCRdb calls, TRBD2, cannot be checked with no DNA. The germline gives CDR1 DFQATT, CDR2 SNEGSKA (reference sequence). This CDR3 contains 16 residues. CDR3 in amino acids: CSARGPPGGPSETQYF.

The chain employs TRBV30 and TRBJ1-1. The germline gives CDR1 GTSNPN, CDR2 SVGIG (reference sequence). The CDR3 is made up of 15 amino acids. The CDR3 protein is CAWSGGDRVYTEAFF.

V is TRBV6-4 and J is TRBJ2-3; TCRdb designates TRBD1, a call that cannot be tested without DNA. Per germline, CDR1 MRHNA and CDR2 SNTAGT. The CDR3 is 17 amino acids. The CDR3 is CASSESPPGFGTDTQYF.

The chain employs TRBV12-3 or TRBV12-4 and TRBJ1-5; TCRdb's D call of TRBD1 is untestable without DNA. The CDR3 has 14 residues. Here the CDR3 reads CASSSGTPNQPQHF.

The chain employs TRBV12-3 or TRBV12-4 and TRBJ2-1; TCRdb outputs TRBD2, but without DNA this stays unchecked. The CDR3 totals 17 residues. CDR3 loop: CASSSTSGVRQGNEQFF.

J is TRBJ2-1 and V is TRBV20-1; TCRdb calls TRBD2, which cannot be checked without DNA. The V gene's germline CDR1 is DFQATT and CDR2 SNEGSKA (reference sequence). The CDR3 is 17 amino acids. CDR3 in amino acids: CSARGLSNSHSYNEQFF.

The chain joins TRBV6-6 to TRBJ2-3. Germline assignment: CDR1 MNHNY and CDR2 SVGAGI (reference sequence). This CDR3 region has 14 residues. CDR3 amino acids: CASSYSSPTDTQYF.

V is TRBV20-1 and J is TRBJ1-1; TCRdb picks TRBD1, but there is no DNA to check that call. The CDR3 totals 14 residues. The germline V gene encodes CDR1 DFQATT and CDR2 SNEGSKA (reference sequence). This CDR3 reads CSATPGGAWTEAFF.

The chain carries TRBV12-3 or TRBV12-4 and TRBJ2-3. The CDR3 consists of 12 residues. CDR3: CASSHKADTQYF.

The chain uses TRBV29-1 and TRBJ2-5; with no DNA, the TCRdb D assignment of TRBD1 cannot be verified. The CDR3 extends over 12 amino acids. Germline V CDR1 and CDR2: SQVTM, ANQGSEA. CDR3 sequence: CSARGNQETQYF.

The chain joins TRBV4-1 to TRBJ2-3; no DNA is available, so the TRBD1 call from TCRdb remains unchecked. The CDR3 is made up of 15 amino acids. From germline, CDR1 is MGHRA and CDR2 YSYEKL. The CDR3 loop is CASSRQGTNTDTQYF.

This chain uses TRBV20-1 with TRBJ2-1; TCRdb gives TRBD2 as the D gene, but with no DNA this cannot be confirmed. The CDR3 is 15 residues long. Germline CDR1 and CDR2: DFQATT and SNEGSKA (reference sequence). CDR3 in amino acids: CSARGEETAYNEQFF.

V and J are TRBV7-9 and TRBJ2-3; the TCRdb call, TRBD1, lacks DNA for checking. Germline V lookup: CDR1 SEHNR, CDR2 FQNEAQ (reference sequence). The CDR3 extends over 13 amino acids. The CDR3 spells CASSWADSKAQYF.

The J gene is TRBJ1-2, the V gene TRBV7-3; no DNA is available, so the TRBD1 call from TCRdb remains unchecked. Germline V gene sequence: CDR1 SGHTA, CDR2 FQGTGA. The CDR3 sequence is 15 residues long. CDR3 residues: CATERGKTGDGGYTF.

This rearrangement joins TRBV7-3 to TRBJ2-3. This CDR3 contains 14 residues. Looked up from germline, CDR1 is SGHTA and CDR2 is FQGTGA. The chain's CDR3 is CASSLIATLDTQYF.